Described below is a single TCR beta chain sequence and its context. What it binds is not known. Positive CCR7 selection of CD45RO-negative cells yielded the naive CD8 cells, and terminally differentiated effector memory CD45RA+ cells were excluded. The source of the sample is a study of shared clonotypes between healthy human individuals. Notes on the study in general: Among donors, sharing of clonotypes was expected to be affected by sequencing depth.

Method: immunoSEQ multiplex PCR; TCRdb's copy keeps in-frame clones and lacks some. Among around 1,900,000 clones listed, 85% to 95% were seen once. Germline V gene data show CDR1 as SEHNR and CDR2 as FQNEAQ (reference sequence). CDR3 length equals 16 residues. The trim removed 0 bases at V and 8 bases at J, leaving 6 bases unmatched. The chain recombines TRBV7-9 with TRBJ2-1, with 11 bases aligning to TRBD2. This TCR was recovered from a man aged 18 to 35 in good health. Some clones in this sample may be carry-over from other donors' samples. Sequencing input: naive CD8+ T cells from PBMCs. DNA for the CDR3: TGTGCCAGCAGCTTAGCTCCACTAGCGGGAGATGATGAGCAGTTCTTC. Encoded protein: CASSLAPLAGDDEQFF.